Below are 24 T cell receptor beta chains sequenced from a single sample in a study of T cell responses to AZD1222 COVID-19 vaccine. Sequencing was performed with immunoSEQ multiplex PCR; in TCRdb, only in-frame clones are kept and a portion is missing. The sample shows under 200,000 clones, about 93% of them seen only once. This material consisted of peripheral blood, taken on day 0 of AZD1222 vaccination. The receptor source for this set is an adult in good health.

This chain connects TRBV13 to TRBJ2-5; tentative D call: TRBD1 (5 bases). The V and J ends lost 3 bases and 0 bases respectively, with 11 bases between them. Germline CDR1 and CDR2: PRHDT and FYEKMQ (reference sequence). The CDR3 has 15 amino acids. Here the CDR3 DNA reads TGTGCCAGCAGCTTGTCCGGACATAACCAAGAGACCCAGTACTTC. Its protein is CASSLSGHNQETQYF.

The chain uses TRBV5-1 and TRBJ2-5; perhaps TRBD1 as D (5 bases). V was cut by 7 bases and J by 4 bases, with 11 bases left in between. Germline values: CDR1 SGHRS, CDR2 YFSETQ. CDR3 length equals 12 residues. CDR3 loop: CASGLQGETQYF. CDR3 sequence (DNA): TGCGCCAGCGGCCTTCAGGGAGAGACCCAGTACTTC.

The genes are TRBV28 and TRBJ1-1, with D perhaps matching TRBD1 (5 bases). The germline V and J ends were trimmed by 2 bases and 3 bases, with 13 bases remaining between them. The CDR3 runs to 15 residues. Germline CDR1 and CDR2: MDHEN and SYDVKM. The CDR3 loop is CASSLTGRVDTEAFF. The CDR3 DNA sequence: TGTGCCAGCAGTTTAACCGGCAGGGTGGACACTGAAGCTTTCTTT.

The chain carries TRBV3-1 (or the pseudogene TRBV3-2) and TRBJ1-2; D remains unclear. Trimming stripped 5 bases from V and 6 bases from J, with 10 bases between. This CDR3 contains 12 residues. Germline V gene data show CDR1 as LGHDT and CDR2 as YNNKEL (reference sequence). CDR3 sequence: CASSARPDGYTF. For the CDR3, the DNA is TGTGCCAGCAGCGCCCGACCAGATGGCTACACCTTC.

The CDR3 DNA reads as TGTGCCAGCAGTGAAGCCGACAGGGGGAACACTGAAGCTTTCTTT. Translation: CASSEADRGNTEAFF. This chain connects TRBV2 to TRBJ1-1, with 8 positions matching TRBD1. With V trimmed by 0 bases and J by 1 base, 1 base remained unmatched. The CDR3 loop spans 15 amino acids. Germline CDR1 and CDR2: SNHLY and FYNNEI.

This chain joins TRBV6-5 and TRBJ2-1, with a weak D call TRBD2 (6 bases). Germline loops: CDR1 MNHEY, CDR2 SVGAGI. The V end was cut by 5 bases, the J end by 8 bases, with 19 bases between. The CDR3 runs to 15 residues. CDR3 loop: CASSLRRPIADEQFF. CDR3 coding DNA: TGTGCCAGCAGTCTCCGACGCCCAATAGCGGATGAGCAGTTCTTC.

The chain has TRBV27 and TRBJ1-2, with no clear D. Germline CDR1 MNHEY, CDR2 SMNVEV (reference sequence). The CDR3 runs to 14 residues. V dropped 3 bases and J dropped 8 bases, with 16 bases sitting between them. The CDR3 region is CASSLRALSGGYTF. DNA of the CDR3: TGTGCCAGCAGTTTGCGGGCCTTAAGTGGAGGCTACACCTTC.

This chain links TRBV28 with TRBJ2-1, with 15 bases lining up with TRBD2. This CDR3 region has 17 residues. The germline gives CDR1 MDHEN, CDR2 SYDVKM. V lost 4 bases, J lost 6 bases, and 7 bases stayed unmatched. As DNA, the CDR3 is TGTGCCAGCAGTTCACGGGGGGGACTAGCGGGAGGCAATGAGCAGTTCTTC. Its translation: CASSSRGGLAGGNEQFF.

This chain links TRBV30 with TRBJ2-1, with a tentative D call TRBD1 (6 bases). Trimming stripped 6 bases from V and 0 bases from J, with 18 bases between. This CDR3 comprises 16 residues. Germline V gene sequence: CDR1 GTSNPN, CDR2 SVGIG (reference sequence). CDR3 residues: CACPTRGTSSYNEQFF. The DNA for the CDR3 is TGTGCCTGTCCAACGAGGGGGACCAGCTCCTACAATGAGCAGTTCTTC.

CDR3 in amino acids: CASSDSLGGTAFF. The CDR3 DNA follows: TGTGCCAGCAGTGACTCATTAGGTGGGACGGCTTTCTTT. The rearrangement uses TRBV6-4 and TRBJ1-1; tentatively, D is TRBD1 (5 bases). Per the germline V gene, CDR1 is MRHNA and CDR2 is SNTAGT. Trimming stripped 0 bases from V and 11 bases from J, with 13 bases between. This CDR3 is 13 amino acids long.

J is TRBJ1-1 and V is TRBV11-1; D is unresolved. The length of the CDR3 is 14 residues. V was clipped by 1 base and J by 9 bases, with 15 bases between them. CDR1 SGHAT and CDR2 FQDESV come from the germline V gene (reference sequence). CDR3 coding DNA: TGTGCCAGCAGCTTAGGCCGGGCGGGGAAGAAAGCTTTCTTT. It translates to CASSLGRAGKKAFF.

The rearrangement uses TRBV19 and TRBJ1-2; D possibly corresponds to TRBD1 (6 bases). CDR1 LNHDA and CDR2 SQIVND come from the germline V gene (reference sequence). The V gene lost 6 bases and the J gene lost 6 bases, with 14 bases spanning the gap. The CDR3 covers 13 residues. The CDR3 nucleotides are TGTGCCAGTAGCCGGGGGGGCGCGGATGGCTACACCTTC. Protein sequence: CASSRGGADGYTF.

This clone was detected a few times. V is TRBV30 and J is TRBJ2-7; 7 bases are shared with TRBD1. The CDR3 is made up of 11 amino acids. The germline CDR1 and CDR2 sequences are GTSNPN and SVGIG (reference sequence). The CDR3: CPGQLLYEQYF. CDR3 coding DNA: TGTCCGGGACAGCTCCTCTACGAGCAGTACTTC.

The chain recombines TRBV6-4 with TRBJ2-1; 8 nucleotides align to TRBD2. Germline CDR1 MRHNA, CDR2 SNTAGT. Trimming at V came to 4 bases and at J to 8 bases, leaving 10 bases not matched to a gene. This CDR3 has 15 residues. The CDR3 sequence: CASSVREGVPDEQFF. In DNA form, the CDR3 reads TGTGCCAGCAGTGTTCGGGAGGGCGTTCCAGATGAGCAGTTCTTC.

This chain connects TRBV11-1 to TRBJ2-2; TRBD1 agrees at 9 bases. This CDR3 region has 14 residues. The trim removed 9 bases at V and 4 bases at J, leaving 6 bases unmatched. The germline CDR1 and CDR2 sequences are SGHAT and FQDESV (reference sequence). In DNA form, the CDR3 reads TGTGCCAGTCGGGACAGGGTTGGCACCGGGGAGCTGTTTTTT. It translates to CASRDRVGTGELFF.

The chain uses TRBV6-5 and TRBJ2-7; TRBD1 matches at 8 bases. The CDR3 runs to 13 residues. With 4 bases clipped from V and 7 bases from J, the junction kept 6 bases outside the gene matches. Germline V gives CDR1 MNHEY, CDR2 SVGAGI. In DNA form, the CDR3 reads TGTGCCAGCAGTTCGGACAGGGCCACTGAGCAGTACTTC. It is translated as CASSSDRATEQYF.

The chain carries TRBV28 and TRBJ1-2, with D hard to call. The CDR3 contains 17 residues. V was pared by 7 bases and J by 4 bases, with 25 bases between. Germline V lookup: CDR1 MDHEN, CDR2 SYDVKM. In nucleotides, the CDR3 is TGTGCCAGCACCATTGGGAGTTCCGGATCTACCTCCTATGGCTACACCTTC. This codes for CASTIGSSGSTSYGYTF.

This chain joins TRBV18 and TRBJ1-5; D perhaps matches TRBD1 (5 bases). The length of the CDR3 is 15 residues. Deletions cut 6 bases from V and 6 bases from J, with 18 bases between. The germline V gene has CDR1 KGHSH and CDR2 LQKENI. CDR3: CASSSGTGNFQPQHF. The CDR3 DNA is TGTGCCAGCTCCTCCGGGACGGGTAATTTTCAGCCCCAGCATTTT.

The chain recombines TRBV6-4 with TRBJ2-1, with 10 nucleotides matching TRBD1. This CDR3 is 16 amino acids long. The ends lost 4 bases at V and 5 bases at J; junction bases unmatched: 8. Germline V gene data show CDR1 as MRHNA and CDR2 as SNTAGT. CDR3 DNA: TGTGCCAGCAGTGGGACAGGGGGGTCAGGTAACAATGAGCAGTTCTTC. Its translation: CASSGTGGSGNNEQFF.

This chain's CDR3 is CASGLILTAVNSNQPQHF. The DNA of the CDR3 is TGTGCTAGTGGTTTGATACTTACGGCGGTCAATAGCAATCAGCCCCAGCATTTT. This sequence joins TRBV12-5 and TRBJ1-5; D is uncertain. This CDR3 contains 18 residues. V shed 2 bases and J shed 0 bases, with 17 bases lying between them. The germline V gene encodes CDR1 LGHNT and CDR2 FRNRAP.

The chain employs TRBV24-1 and TRBJ2-1; D possibly corresponds to TRBD2 (5 bases). The CDR3 spans 12 residues. Germline CDR1 reads KGHDR; CDR2 reads SFDVKD. The V end was cut by 4 bases, the J end by 8 bases, with 8 bases between. CDR3 sequence reads: CATSESSHEQFF. CDR3 bases: TGTGCCACCAGTGAATCTAGCCATGAGCAGTTCTTC.

The J gene is TRBJ1-6, the V gene TRBV29-1; the match to TRBD1 covers 9 bases. The germline CDR1 and CDR2 sequences are SQVTM and ANQGSEA. V trimming: 6 bases; J trimming: 10 bases; junction bases outside the gene matches: 7. The CDR3 covers 13 residues. The CDR3 is CSVRQGDRSPLHF. CDR3 in DNA: TGCAGCGTGAGACAGGGGGACCGATCACCCCTCCACTTT.

The V call is TRBV28, the J call TRBJ1-1; 8 bases agree with TRBD1. This CDR3 has 14 residues. CDR1 MDHEN and CDR2 SYDVKM come from the germline V gene. Trimming cost V 5 bases and J 6 bases; bases outside gene matches: 8. CDR3 nucleotide sequence: TGTGCCAGCAGTGAGCCAGGGGGCTCGGCTGAAGCTTTCTTT. Its protein is CASSEPGGSAEAFF.

V is TRBV28 and J is TRBJ1-4; D uncertain. The germline V and J ends were trimmed by 6 bases and 4 bases, with 12 bases remaining between them. Germline lookup yields CDR1 MDHEN and CDR2 SYDVKM. CDR3 length: 14 amino acids. CDR3 sequence: CASRETGVNEKLFF. The DNA for the CDR3 is TGTGCCAGCAGAGAGACCGGGGTTAATGAAAAACTGTTTTTT.